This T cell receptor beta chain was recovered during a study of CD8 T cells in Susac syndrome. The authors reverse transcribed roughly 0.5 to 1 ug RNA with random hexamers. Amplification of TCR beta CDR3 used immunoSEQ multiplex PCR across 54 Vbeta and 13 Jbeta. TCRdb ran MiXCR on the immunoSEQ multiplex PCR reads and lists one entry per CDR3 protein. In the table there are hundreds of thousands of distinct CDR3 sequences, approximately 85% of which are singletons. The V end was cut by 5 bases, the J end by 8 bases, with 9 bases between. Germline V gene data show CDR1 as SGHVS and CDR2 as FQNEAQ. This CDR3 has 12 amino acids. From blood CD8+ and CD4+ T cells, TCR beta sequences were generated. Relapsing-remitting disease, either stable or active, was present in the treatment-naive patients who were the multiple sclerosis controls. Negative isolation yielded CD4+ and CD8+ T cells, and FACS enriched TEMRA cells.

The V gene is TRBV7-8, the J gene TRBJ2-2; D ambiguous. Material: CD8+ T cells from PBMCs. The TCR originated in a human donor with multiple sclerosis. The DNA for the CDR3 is TGTGCCAGCAGCCGCCTAACGGGGGAGCTGTTTTTT. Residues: CASSRLTGELFF.